This TCR beta chain was sequenced in a study of blood T cell repertoires in COVID-19. Study summary: Samples taken during acute and convalescent COVID-19 were collected in the United States, Italy and Spain. The cDNA or gDNA used as material had been derived from T cells, B-cell-depleted T cells, or PBMCs.

Original methodology: Reference gene primers were amplified, and this amplification served to estimate nucleated cell counts. Produced via immunoSEQ multiplex PCR; TCRdb's table is partial and in-frame only. The V and J calls and the clone size are those of that table, but D and trimming were determined from the DNA. The sample comprises around 13,000 clones, around 90% of which are singletons, and 25% to 30% rests with the top ten. Looked up from germline, CDR1 is SNHLY and CDR2 is FYNNEI. The CDR3 has 16 amino acids. V lost 5 bases and J lost 2, with 13 bases in between. This TCR derives from a human donor in a cohort sampled during active COVID-19. The chain employs TRBV2 and TRBJ1-6; D call uncertain. The sequenced sample consisted of peripheral blood. The CDR3 reads CASSSTRGPYNSPLHF. CDR3 in DNA: TGTGCCAGCAGTAGCACAAGAGGCCCCTATAATTCACCCCTCCACTTT. Combining the CDR3 with reference TRBV2 and TRBJ1-6 gives the whole variable domain EPEVTQTPSHQVTQMGQEVILRCVPISNHLYFYWYRQILGQKVEFLVSFYNNEISEKSEIFDDQFSVERPDGSNFTLKIRSTKLEDSAMYFCASSSTRGPYNSPLHFGNGTRLTVT.